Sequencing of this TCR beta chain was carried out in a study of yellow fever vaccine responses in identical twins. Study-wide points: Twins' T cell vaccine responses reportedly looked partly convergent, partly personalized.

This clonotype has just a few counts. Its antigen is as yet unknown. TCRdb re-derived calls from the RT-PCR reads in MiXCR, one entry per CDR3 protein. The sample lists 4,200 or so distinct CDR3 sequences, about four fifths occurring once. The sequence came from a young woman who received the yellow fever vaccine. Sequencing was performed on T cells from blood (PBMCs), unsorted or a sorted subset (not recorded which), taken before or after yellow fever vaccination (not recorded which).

CDR3 sequence: CATKVSGDTEAFF. DNA for the CDR3: TGTGCCACCAAAGTCTCCGGTGACACTGAAGCTTTCTTT. The chain is built from TRBV15 and TRBJ1-1; D not certain. The CDR3 is 13 residues long. Trimming took off 7 bases at V and 3 bases at J, with 12 bases between the two ends. Germline CDR1 LNHNV, CDR2 YYDKDF (reference sequence). Together with reference TRBV15 and TRBJ1-1, the CDR3 gives the full variable domain: DAMVIQNPRYQVTQFGKPVTLSCSQTLNHNVMYWYQQKSSQAPKLLFHYYDKDFNNEADTPDNFQSRRPNTSFCFLDIRSPGLGDTAMYLCATKVSGDTEAFFGQGTRLTVV.